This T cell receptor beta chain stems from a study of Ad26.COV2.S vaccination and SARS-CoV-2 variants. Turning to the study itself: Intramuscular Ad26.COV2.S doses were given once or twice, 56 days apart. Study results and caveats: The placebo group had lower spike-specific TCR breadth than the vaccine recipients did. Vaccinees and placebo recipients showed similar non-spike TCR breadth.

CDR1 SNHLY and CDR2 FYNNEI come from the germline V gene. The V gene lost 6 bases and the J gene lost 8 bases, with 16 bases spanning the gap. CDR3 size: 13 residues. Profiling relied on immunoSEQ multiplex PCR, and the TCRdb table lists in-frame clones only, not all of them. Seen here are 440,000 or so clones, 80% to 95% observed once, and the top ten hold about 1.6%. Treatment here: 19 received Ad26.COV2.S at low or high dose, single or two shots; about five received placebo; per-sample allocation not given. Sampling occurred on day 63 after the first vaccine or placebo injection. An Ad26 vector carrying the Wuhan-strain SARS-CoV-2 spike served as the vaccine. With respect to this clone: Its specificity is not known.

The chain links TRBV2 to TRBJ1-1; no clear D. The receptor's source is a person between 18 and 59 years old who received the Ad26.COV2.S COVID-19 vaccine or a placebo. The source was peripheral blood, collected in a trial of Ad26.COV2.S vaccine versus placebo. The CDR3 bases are TGTGCCAGCAGCGGGAGGTTGGAAAGGGAAGCTTTCTTT. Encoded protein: CASSGRLEREAFF.